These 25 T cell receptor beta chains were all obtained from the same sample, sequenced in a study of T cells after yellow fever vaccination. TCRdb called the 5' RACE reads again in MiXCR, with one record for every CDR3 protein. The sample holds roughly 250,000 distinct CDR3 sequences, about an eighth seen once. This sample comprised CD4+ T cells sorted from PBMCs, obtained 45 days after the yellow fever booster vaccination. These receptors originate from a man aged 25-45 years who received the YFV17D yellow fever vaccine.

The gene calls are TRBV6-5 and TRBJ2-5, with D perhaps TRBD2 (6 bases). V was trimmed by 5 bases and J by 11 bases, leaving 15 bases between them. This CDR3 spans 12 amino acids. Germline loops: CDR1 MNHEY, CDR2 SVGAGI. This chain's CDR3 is CASSRVGGEQYF. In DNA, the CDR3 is TGTGCCAGCAGTCGGGTCGGAGGGGAACAGTACTTC.

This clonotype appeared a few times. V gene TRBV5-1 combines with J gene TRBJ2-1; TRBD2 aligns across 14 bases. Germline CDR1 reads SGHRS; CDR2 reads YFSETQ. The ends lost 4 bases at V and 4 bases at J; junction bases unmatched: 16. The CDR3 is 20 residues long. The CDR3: CASSPPRLAGGTRFYNEQFF. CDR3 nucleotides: TGCGCCAGCAGCCCCCCCCGACTAGCGGGAGGGACCCGCTTTTACAATGAGCAGTTCTTC.

As DNA, the CDR3 is TGCAGTGCTAGACCGTATAGCACTGAAGCTTTCTTT. It translates to CSARPYSTEAFF. V gene TRBV20-1 combines with J gene TRBJ1-1, with D unresolved. The V gene's germline CDR1 is DFQATT and CDR2 SNEGSKA (reference sequence). The length of the CDR3 is 12 residues. The V end was cut by 2 bases, the J end by 4 bases, with 8 bases between.

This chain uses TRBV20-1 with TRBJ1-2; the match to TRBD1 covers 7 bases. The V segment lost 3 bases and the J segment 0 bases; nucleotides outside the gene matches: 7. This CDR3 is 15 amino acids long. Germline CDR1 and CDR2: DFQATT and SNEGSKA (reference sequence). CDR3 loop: CSARPQGTTNYGYTF. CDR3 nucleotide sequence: TGCAGTGCTAGGCCACAGGGGACCACTAACTATGGCTACACCTTC.

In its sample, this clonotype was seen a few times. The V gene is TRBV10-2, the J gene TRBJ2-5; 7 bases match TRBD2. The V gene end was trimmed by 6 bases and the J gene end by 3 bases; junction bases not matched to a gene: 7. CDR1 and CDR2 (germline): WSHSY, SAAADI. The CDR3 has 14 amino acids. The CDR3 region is CASRELAEKETQYF. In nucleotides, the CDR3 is TGCGCCAGCAGGGAGCTAGCGGAAAAAGAGACCCAGTACTTC.

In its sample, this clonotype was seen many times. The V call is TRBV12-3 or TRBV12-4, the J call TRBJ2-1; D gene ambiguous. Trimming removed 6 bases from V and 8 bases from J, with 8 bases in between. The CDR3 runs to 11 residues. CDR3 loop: CASRLRDEQFF. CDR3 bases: TGTGCCAGCAGACTCCGCGATGAGCAGTTCTTC.

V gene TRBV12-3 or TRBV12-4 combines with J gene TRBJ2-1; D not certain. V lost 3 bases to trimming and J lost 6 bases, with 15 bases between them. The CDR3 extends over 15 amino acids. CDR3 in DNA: TGTGCCAGCAGTTTTACCCGCGGCCGGAGCAATGAGCAGTTCTTC. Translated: CASSFTRGRSNEQFF.

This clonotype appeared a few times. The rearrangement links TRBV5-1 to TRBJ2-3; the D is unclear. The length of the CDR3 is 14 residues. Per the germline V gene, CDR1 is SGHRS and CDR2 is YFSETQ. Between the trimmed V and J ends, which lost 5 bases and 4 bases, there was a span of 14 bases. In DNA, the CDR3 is TGCGCCAGCAGGTCCAGGTTTGATTCAGATACGCAGTATTTT. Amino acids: CASRSRFDSDTQYF.

This CDR3 reads CSAPGRMVAKNIQYF. The CDR3 DNA reads TGCAGTGCCCCTGGACGGATGGTGGCCAAAAACATTCAGTACTTC. J is TRBJ2-4 and V is TRBV20-1; the D is unclear. V dropped 6 bases and J dropped 1 base, with 16 bases sitting between them. CDR1 is DFQATT and CDR2 is SNEGSKA in the germline V gene (reference sequence). The CDR3 is made up of 15 amino acids.

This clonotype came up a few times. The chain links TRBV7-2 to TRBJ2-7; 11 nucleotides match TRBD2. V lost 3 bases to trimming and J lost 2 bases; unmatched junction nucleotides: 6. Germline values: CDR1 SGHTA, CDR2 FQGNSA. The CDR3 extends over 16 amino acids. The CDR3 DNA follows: TGTGCCAGCAGCTTTTGGCTGACTAGCGGGACCTACGAGCAGTACTTC. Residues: CASSFWLTSGTYEQYF.

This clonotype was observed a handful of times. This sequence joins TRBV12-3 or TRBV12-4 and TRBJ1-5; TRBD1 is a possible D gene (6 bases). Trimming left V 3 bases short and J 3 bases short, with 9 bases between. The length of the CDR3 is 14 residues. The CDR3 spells CASSFDRPNQPQHF. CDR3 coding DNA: TGTGCCAGCAGTTTTGACAGGCCCAATCAGCCCCAGCATTTT.

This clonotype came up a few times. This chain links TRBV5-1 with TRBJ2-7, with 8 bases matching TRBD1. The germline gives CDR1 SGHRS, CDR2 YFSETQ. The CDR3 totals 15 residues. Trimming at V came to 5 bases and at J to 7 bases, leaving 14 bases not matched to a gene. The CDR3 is CASSSLGQAFEEQYF. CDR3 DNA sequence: TGCGCCAGCAGTAGTCTGGGACAGGCCTTCGAGGAGCAGTACTTC.

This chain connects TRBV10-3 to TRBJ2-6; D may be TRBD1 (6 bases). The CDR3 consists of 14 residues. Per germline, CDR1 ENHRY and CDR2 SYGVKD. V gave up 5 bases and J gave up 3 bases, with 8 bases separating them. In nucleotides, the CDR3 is TGTGCCATCAGTACAGGGTATGGGGCCAACGTCCTGACTTTC. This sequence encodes CAISTGYGANVLTF.

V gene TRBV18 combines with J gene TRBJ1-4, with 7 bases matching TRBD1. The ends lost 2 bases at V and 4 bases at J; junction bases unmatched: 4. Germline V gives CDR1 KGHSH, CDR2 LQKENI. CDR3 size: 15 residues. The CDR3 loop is CASSPTGALNEKLFF. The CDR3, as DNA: TGTGCCAGCTCACCAACAGGGGCCCTTAATGAAAAACTGTTTTTT.

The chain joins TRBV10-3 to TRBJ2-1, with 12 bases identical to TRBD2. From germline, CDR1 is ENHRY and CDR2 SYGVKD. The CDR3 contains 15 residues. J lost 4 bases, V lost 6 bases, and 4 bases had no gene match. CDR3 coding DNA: TGTGCCATCAGAAGGACTAGCGGGACTTACAATGAGCAGTTCTTC. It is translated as CAIRRTSGTYNEQFF.

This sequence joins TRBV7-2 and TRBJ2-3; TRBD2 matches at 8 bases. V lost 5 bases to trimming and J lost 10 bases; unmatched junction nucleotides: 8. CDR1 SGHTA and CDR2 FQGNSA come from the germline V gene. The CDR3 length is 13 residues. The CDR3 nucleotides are TGTGCCAGCAGCGAACCGTTGCGGGAGGCGCAGTATTTT. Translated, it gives CASSEPLREAQYF. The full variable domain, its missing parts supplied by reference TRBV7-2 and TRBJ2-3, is GAGVSQSPSNKVTEKGKDVELRCDPISGHTALYWYRQSLGQGLEFLIYFQGNSAPDKSGLPSDRFSAERTGGSVSTLTIQRTQQEDSAVYLCASSEPLREAQYFGPGTRLTVL.

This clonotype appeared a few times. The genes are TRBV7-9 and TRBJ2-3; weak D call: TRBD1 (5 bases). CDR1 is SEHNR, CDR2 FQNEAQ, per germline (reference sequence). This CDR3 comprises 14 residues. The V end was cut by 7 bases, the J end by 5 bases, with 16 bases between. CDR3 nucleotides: TGTGCCAGCACCTACATGACAGACGGAGATACGCAGTATTTT. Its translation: CASTYMTDGDTQYF.

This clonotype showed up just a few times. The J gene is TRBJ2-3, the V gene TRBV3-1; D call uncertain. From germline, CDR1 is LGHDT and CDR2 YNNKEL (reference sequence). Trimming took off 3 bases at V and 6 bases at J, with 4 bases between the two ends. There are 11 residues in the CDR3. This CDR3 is CASSQEDTQYF. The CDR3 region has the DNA TGTGCCAGCAGCCAGGAGGATACGCAGTATTTT.

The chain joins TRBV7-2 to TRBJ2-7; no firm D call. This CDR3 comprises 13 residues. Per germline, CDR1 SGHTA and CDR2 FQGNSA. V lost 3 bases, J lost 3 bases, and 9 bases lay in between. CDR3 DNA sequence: TGTGCCAGCAGCTTTCAATCAGTCTACGAGCAGTACTTC. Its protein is CASSFQSVYEQYF.

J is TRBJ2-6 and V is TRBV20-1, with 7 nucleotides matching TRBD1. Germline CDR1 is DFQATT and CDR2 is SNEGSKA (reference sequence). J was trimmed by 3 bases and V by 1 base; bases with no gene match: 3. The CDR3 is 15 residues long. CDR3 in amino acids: CSARGRGFGANVLTF. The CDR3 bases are TGCAGTGCTAGAGGCAGGGGGTTTGGGGCCAACGTCCTGACTTTC.

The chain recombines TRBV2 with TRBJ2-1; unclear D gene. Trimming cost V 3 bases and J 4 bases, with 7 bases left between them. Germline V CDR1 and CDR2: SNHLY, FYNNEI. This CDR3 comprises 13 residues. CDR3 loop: CASSEDVYNEQFF. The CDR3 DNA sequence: TGTGCCAGCAGTGAGGATGTATACAATGAGCAGTTCTTC.

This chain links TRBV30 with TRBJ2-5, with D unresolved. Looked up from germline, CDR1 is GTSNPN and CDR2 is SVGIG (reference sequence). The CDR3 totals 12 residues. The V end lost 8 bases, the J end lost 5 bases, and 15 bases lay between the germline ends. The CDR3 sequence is CAGQRGRETQYF. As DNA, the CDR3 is TGTGCCGGCCAGAGAGGACGGGAGACCCAGTACTTC.

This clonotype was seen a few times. CDR3 amino acids: CASSLGDVRGSEAFF. The DNA for the CDR3 is TGCGCCAGCAGCTTGGGGGACGTGCGAGGGAGTGAAGCTTTCTTT. This chain links TRBV5-1 with TRBJ1-1; maybe TRBD1 (5 bases). This CDR3 comprises 15 residues. Germline CDR1 is SGHRS and CDR2 is YFSETQ. The germline V and J ends were trimmed by 0 bases and 7 bases, with 16 bases remaining between them.

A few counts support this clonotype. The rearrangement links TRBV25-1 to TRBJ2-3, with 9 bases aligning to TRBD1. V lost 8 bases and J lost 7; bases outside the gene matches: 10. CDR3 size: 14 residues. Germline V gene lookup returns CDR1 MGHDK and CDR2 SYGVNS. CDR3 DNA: TGTGCCAGCGGGGGACAGGGAAGTGGGAATACGCAGTATTTT. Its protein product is CASGGQGSGNTQYF.

The CDR3 nucleotides are TGTGCCAGTAGGGCCCGGGGCCATGAGCAGTTCTTC. It yields the protein CASRARGHEQFF. The chain links TRBV28 to TRBJ2-1, with D possibly being TRBD1 or TRBD2 (5 bases each). This CDR3 is 12 amino acids long. Trimming stripped 9 bases from V and 8 bases from J, with 14 bases between. Germline CDR1 is MDHEN and CDR2 is SYDVKM.